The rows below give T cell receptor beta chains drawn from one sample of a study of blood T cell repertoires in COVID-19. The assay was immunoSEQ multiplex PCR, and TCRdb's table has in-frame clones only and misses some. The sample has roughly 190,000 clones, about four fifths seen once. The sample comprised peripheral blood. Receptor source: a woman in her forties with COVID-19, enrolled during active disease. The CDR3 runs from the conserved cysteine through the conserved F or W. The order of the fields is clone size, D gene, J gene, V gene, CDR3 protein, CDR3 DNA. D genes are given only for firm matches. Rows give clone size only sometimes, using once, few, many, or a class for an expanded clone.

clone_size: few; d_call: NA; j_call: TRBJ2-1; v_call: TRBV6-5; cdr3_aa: CASSYMTGREQFF; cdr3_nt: TGTGCCAGCAGTTACATGACAGGGAGGGAGCAGTTCTTC
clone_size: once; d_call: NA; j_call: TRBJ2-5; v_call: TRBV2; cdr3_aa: CASSPMQETQYF; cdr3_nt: TGTGCCAGCAGTCCCATGCAAGAGACCCAGTACTTC
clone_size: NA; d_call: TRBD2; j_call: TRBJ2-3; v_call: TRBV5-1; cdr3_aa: CASRRTSGRSTDTQYF; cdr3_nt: TGCGCCAGCAGGCGGACTAGCGGGAGGAGCACAGATACGCAGTATTTT
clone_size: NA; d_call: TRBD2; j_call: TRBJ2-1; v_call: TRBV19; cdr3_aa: CASSSLGGDDSLRHYNEQFF; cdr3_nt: TGTGCCAGTAGTAGTCTCGGGGGGGACGACTCCCTGAGACACTACAATGAGCAGTTCTTC
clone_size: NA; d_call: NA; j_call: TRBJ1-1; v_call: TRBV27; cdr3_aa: CASSLSQGLNTEAFF; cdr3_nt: TGTGCCAGCAGTCTCTCACAGGGCTTGAACACTGAAGCTTTCTTT
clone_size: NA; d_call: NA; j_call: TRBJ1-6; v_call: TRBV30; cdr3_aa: CAWSVLVASSYNSPLHF; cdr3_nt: TGTGCCTGGAGTGTACTAGTAGCCAGCTCCTATAATTCACCCCTCCACTTT
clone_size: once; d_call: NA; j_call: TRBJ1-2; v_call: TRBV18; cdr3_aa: CASSRELNYGYTF; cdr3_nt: TGTGCCAGCTCACGAGAACTGAACTATGGCTACACCTTC
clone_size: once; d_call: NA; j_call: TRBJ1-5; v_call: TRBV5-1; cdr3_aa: CASSLVGGAADQPQHF; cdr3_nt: TGCGCCAGCAGCTTGGTTGGGGGGGCCGCCGATCAGCCCCAGCATTTT
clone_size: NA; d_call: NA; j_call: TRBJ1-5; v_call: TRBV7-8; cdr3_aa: CASSLKGDQPQHF; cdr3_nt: TGTGCCAGCAGCTTAAAGGGGGATCAGCCCCAGCATTTT
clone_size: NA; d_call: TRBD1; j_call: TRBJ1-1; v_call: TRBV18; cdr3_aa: CASSPSTGDTEAFF; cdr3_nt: TGTGCCAGCTCACCGTCTACAGGGGACACTGAAGCTTTCTTT
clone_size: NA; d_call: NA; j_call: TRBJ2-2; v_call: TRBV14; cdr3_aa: CASSQVQGLAGELFF; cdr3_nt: TGTGCCAGCAGCCAAGTTCAGGGGCTAGCCGGGGAGCTGTTTTTT
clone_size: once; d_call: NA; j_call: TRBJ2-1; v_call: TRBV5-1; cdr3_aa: CASSQGQSYNEQFF; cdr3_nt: TGCGCCAGCAGCCAGGGACAATCCTACAATGAGCAGTTCTTC
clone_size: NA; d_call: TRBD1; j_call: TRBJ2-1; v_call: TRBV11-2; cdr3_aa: CASSLARQGANEQFF; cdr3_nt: TGTGCCAGCAGCTTAGCGCGGCAGGGGGCGAATGAGCAGTTCTTC
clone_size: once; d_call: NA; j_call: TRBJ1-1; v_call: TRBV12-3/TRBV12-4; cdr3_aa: CASRPDSNTGAFF; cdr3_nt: TGTGCCAGCAGGCCAGACAGCAACACCGGGGCTTTCTTT
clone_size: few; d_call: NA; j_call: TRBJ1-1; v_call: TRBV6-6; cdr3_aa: CASSYGPQNTEAFF; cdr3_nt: TGTGCCAGCAGTTACGGGCCACAGAACACTGAAGCTTTCTTT
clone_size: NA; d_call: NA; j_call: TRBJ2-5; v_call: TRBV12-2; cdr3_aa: CASRFPRGTQYF; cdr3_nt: TGTGCAAGTCGCTTCCCCAGAGGGACCCAGTACTTC
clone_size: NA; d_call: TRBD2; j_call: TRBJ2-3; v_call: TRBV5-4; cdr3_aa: CASSLRSSGVDTQYF; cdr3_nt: TGTGCCAGCAGCTTGAGGTCTAGCGGGGTAGATACGCAGTATTTT
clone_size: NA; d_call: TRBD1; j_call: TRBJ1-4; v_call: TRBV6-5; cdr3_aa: CASSYRQGVNEKLFF; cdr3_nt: TGTGCCAGCAGTTACCGACAGGGGGTTAATGAAAAACTGTTTTTT
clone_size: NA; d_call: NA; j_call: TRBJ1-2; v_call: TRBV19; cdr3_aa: CASRTTGYGGYTF; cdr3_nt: TGTGCCAGTAGAACAACAGGGTATGGTGGCTACACCTTC
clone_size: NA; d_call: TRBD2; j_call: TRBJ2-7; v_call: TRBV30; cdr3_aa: CAWSPIRGRASYEQYF; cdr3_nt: TGTGCCTGGAGTCCCATTCGGGGGAGGGCCTCCTACGAGCAGTACTTC
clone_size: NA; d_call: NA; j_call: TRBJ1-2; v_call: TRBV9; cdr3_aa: CASSVDPGARYGYTF; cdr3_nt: TGTGCCAGCAGCGTCGACCCAGGGGCGCGGTATGGCTACACCTTC
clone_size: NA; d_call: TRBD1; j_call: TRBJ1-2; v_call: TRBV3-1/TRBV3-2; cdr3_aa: CASSLRTGNYGYTF; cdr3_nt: TGTGCCAGCAGCCTGCGGACAGGGAACTATGGCTACACCTTC
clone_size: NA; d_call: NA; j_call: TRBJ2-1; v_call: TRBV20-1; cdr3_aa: CSASRRLGLQRIYNEQFF; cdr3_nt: TGCAGTGCTAGTCGGCGTCTGGGTTTGCAGCGAATCTACAATGAGCAGTTCTTC
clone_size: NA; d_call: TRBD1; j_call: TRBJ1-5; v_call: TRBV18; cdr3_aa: CASSGTEGNQPQHF; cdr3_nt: TGTGCCAGCTCAGGGACAGAGGGGAATCAGCCCCAGCATTTT
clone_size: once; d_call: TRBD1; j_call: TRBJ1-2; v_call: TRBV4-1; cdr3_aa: CASSQRQGDGYTF; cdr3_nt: TGCGCCAGCAGCCAACGACAGGGTGACGGCTACACCTTC
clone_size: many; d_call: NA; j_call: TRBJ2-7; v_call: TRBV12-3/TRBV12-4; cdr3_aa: CASARGYEQYF; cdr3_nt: TGTGCCAGCGCACGGGGGTACGAGCAGTACTTC
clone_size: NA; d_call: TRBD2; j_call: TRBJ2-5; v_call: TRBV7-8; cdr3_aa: CASSSWTSGRPPIPQYF; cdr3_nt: TGTGCCAGCAGCTCATGGACTAGCGGGAGGCCCCCCATTCCCCAGTACTTC
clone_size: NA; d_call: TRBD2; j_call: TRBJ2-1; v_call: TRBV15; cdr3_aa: CATQGGGDRFYNEQFF; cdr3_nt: TGTGCCACCCAAGGCGGGGGGGACAGATTTTACAATGAGCAGTTCTTC
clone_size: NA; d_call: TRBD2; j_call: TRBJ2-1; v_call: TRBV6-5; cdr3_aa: CASSLAGTSGTNEQFF; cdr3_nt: TGTGCCAGCAGTTTAGCCGGGACTAGCGGGACTAATGAGCAGTTCTTC
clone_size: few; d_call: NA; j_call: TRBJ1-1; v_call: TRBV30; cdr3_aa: CAWKLLLNTEAFF; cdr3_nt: TGTGCCTGGAAGCTTTTGCTGAACACTGAAGCTTTCTTT
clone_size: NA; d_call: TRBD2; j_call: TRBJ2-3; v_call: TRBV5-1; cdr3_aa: CASSTGLAGSTDTQYF; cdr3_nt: TGCGCCAGCAGCACTGGACTAGCGGGGAGCACAGATACGCAGTATTTT
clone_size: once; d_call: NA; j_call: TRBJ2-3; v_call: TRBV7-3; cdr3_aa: CASSVGTPGVDTQYF; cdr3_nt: TGTGCCAGCAGCGTGGGGACGCCGGGAGTGGATACGCAGTATTTT
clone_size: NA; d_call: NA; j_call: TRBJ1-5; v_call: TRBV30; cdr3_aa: CAWSEGFGQPQHF; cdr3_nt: TGTGCCTGGAGTGAGGGGTTCGGTCAGCCCCAGCATTTT
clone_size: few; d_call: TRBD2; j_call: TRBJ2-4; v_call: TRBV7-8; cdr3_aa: CASSSPSGIAKNIQYF; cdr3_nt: TGTGCCAGCAGCTCCCCTAGCGGAATAGCCAAAAACATTCAGTACTTC